Shown below are 15 T cell receptor beta chains from a single sample sequenced in a study of cytomegalovirus exposure and HLA in healthy donors. 60 Vbeta and 13 Jbeta primers were used in PCR. Only in-frame clones appear in the TCRdb table, and some are missing; sequencing was by immunoSEQ multiplex PCR. This sample lists roughly 80,000 clones; its ten largest clones have just over 5.5%. Specimen: PBMCs. All receptors derive from a girl aged 5-17 years in good health and CMV-seropositive.

This chain connects TRBV15 to TRBJ2-5, with 7 bases lining up with TRBD1. The germline CDR1 and CDR2 sequences are LNHNV and YYDKDF (reference sequence). This CDR3 is 18 amino acids long. J lost 2 bases, V lost 0 bases, and 12 bases had no gene match. This CDR3 reads CATSRDPHQTGRQETQYF. The CDR3 DNA reads TGTGCCACCAGCAGAGACCCCCATCAGACAGGGAGACAAGAGACCCAGTACTTC.

V and J are TRBV25-1 and TRBJ2-7; 9 bases align to TRBD1. Per the germline V gene, CDR1 is MGHDK and CDR2 is SYGVNS. This CDR3 has 15 amino acids. V shed 4 bases, J shed 2 bases, and the junction held 6 bases outside the gene matches. The CDR3 sequence: CASSGRTGAAYEQYF. The CDR3 DNA sequence: TGTGCCAGCAGTGGGAGGACAGGGGCTGCCTACGAGCAGTACTTC.

Remarks on this clone: Other DNA sequences in the same sample also yield this CDR3. V usage is TRBV18 and J usage is TRBJ1-5; 8 nucleotides align to TRBD1. The CDR3 is made up of 15 amino acids. Germline V gives CDR1 KGHSH, CDR2 LQKENI. Trimming at V came to 3 bases and at J to 2 bases, leaving 3 bases not matched to a gene. CDR3 in DNA: TGTGCCAGCTCACCTGACAGGGGTGGCAATCAGCCCCAGCATTTT. Encoded protein: CASSPDRGGNQPQHF.

The chain recombines TRBV7-9 with TRBJ1-3, with D unresolved. V lost 5 bases to trimming and J lost 3 bases, with 14 bases between them. This CDR3 spans 15 amino acids. Germline CDR1 is SEHNR and CDR2 is FQNEAQ (reference sequence). The CDR3 protein is CASSPITAGGNTIYF. The CDR3 DNA follows: TGTGCCAGCAGCCCGATTACGGCGGGTGGAAACACCATATATTTT.

The chain uses TRBV14 and TRBJ2-7, with D possibly matching TRBD1 (6 bases). Germline V lookup: CDR1 SGHDN, CDR2 FVKESK. Between the trimmed V and J ends, which lost 8 bases and 7 bases, there was a span of 27 bases. CDR3 length: 16 amino acids. The CDR3 DNA follows: TGTGCCAGCTTATTACTTTCAGGGGTTCCTCCTGGGGAGCAGTACTTC. As protein: CASLLLSGVPPGEQYF.

The chain uses TRBV5-1 and TRBJ1-2; possibly TRBD1 for D (6 bases). Between the trimmed V and J ends, which lost 0 bases and 4 bases, there was a span of 13 bases. The CDR3 consists of 15 residues. The V gene's germline CDR1 is SGHRS and CDR2 YFSETQ. The CDR3 sequence is CASSLELQGTYGYTF. The CDR3 coding sequence is TGCGCCAGCAGCTTGGAACTACAGGGTACCTATGGCTACACCTTC.

The chain combines TRBV7-2 with TRBJ1-4; weak D call: TRBD1 (6 bases). The CDR3 is 14 amino acids. V lost 5 bases, J lost 4 bases, and 11 bases lay in between. Germline V gene lookup returns CDR1 SGHTA and CDR2 FQGNSA. The CDR3 sequence is CASSADSSNEKLFF. CDR3 in DNA: TGTGCCAGCAGCGCGGACAGCAGTAATGAAAAACTGTTTTTT.

In DNA form, the CDR3 reads TGTGCCAGCAGCTTGCTGGGGGCGAATGAAGCTTTCTTT. Its protein is CASSLLGANEAFF. The V call is TRBV5-4, the J call TRBJ1-1; D may be TRBD1 (6 bases). V shed 1 base and J shed 7 bases, with 11 bases lying between them. Germline V lookup: CDR1 SGHNT, CDR2 YYREEE (reference sequence). This CDR3 is 13 amino acids long.

With respect to this clone: The sample contains more than one DNA sequence encoding this CDR3. This chain uses TRBV9 with TRBJ2-2; D remains unclear. CDR1 SGDLS and CDR2 YYNGEE come from the germline V gene. Trimming removed 0 bases at V and 5 bases at J, with 5 bases between. CDR3 length: 13 residues. The CDR3 nucleotides are TGTGCCAGCAGCGTAGTCTCGACCGGGGAGCTGTTTTTT. Its translation is CASSVVSTGELFF.

The gene calls are TRBV29-1 and TRBJ2-4; 10 positions match TRBD1. CDR3 size: 14 residues. Trimming took 6 bases from V and 8 from J; bases not matched to a gene: 10. Germline V CDR1 and CDR2: SQVTM, ANQGSEA. As DNA, the CDR3 is TGCAGCGTGGAGGCGGGACAGGGGTCCCACATTCAGTACTTC. Protein: CSVEAGQGSHIQYF.

The rearrangement joins TRBV5-6 to TRBJ2-6; D not certain. Looked up from germline, CDR1 is SGHDT and CDR2 is YYEEEE. The CDR3 is 16 amino acids. V lost 0 bases and J 0 bases, leaving 7 bases between the germline ends. CDR3 in DNA: TGTGCCAGCAGCTTGGGAGGCCCCTCTGGGGCCAACGTCCTGACTTTC. It encodes CASSLGGPSGANVLTF.

The chain carries TRBV18 and TRBJ2-3; 11 nucleotides match TRBD2. This CDR3 spans 18 amino acids. The trim removed 2 bases at V and 4 bases at J, leaving 11 bases unmatched. Germline V gene sequence: CDR1 KGHSH, CDR2 LQKENI. The CDR3 DNA is TGTGCCAGCTCACCAAAAACGGTAGCGGGGGGGCCGCCAGATACGCAGTATTTT. Translation: CASSPKTVAGGPPDTQYF.

This sequence joins TRBV9 and TRBJ2-1, with 10 bases fitting TRBD2. The junction had 7 bases not matched to a gene; V was cut back by 5 bases and J by 5 bases. Germline V gene sequence: CDR1 SGDLS, CDR2 YYNGEE. The CDR3 has 15 amino acids. CDR3 nucleotide sequence: TGTGCCAGCAGTCCTAGCGGGGGCCCCGACAATGAGCAGTTCTTC. Translating gives CASSPSGGPDNEQFF.

The J gene is TRBJ2-3, the V gene TRBV11-2, with a possible D match to TRBD2 (6 bases). The germline CDR1 and CDR2 sequences are SGHAT and FQNNGV. Trimming removed 4 bases at V and 2 bases at J, with 16 bases between. The CDR3 sequence is 16 residues long. This CDR3 is CASSSQTRGYTDTQYF. In DNA, the CDR3 is TGTGCCAGCAGCTCGCAGACTAGAGGATACACAGATACGCAGTATTTT. Supplemented by reference TRBV11-2 and TRBJ2-3, the full variable domain reads EAGVAQSPRYKIIEKRQSVAFWCNPISGHATLYWYQQILGQGPKLLIQFQNNGVVDDSQLPKDRFSAERLKGVDSTLKIQPAKLEDSAVYLCASSSQTRGYTDTQYFGPGTRLTVL.

The chain employs TRBV6-1 and TRBJ2-4; unclear D gene. With 8 bases removed from V and 2 bases from J, the gap between germline ends came to 16 bases. Looked up from germline, CDR1 is MNHNS and CDR2 is SASEGT. The CDR3 covers 15 residues. The CDR3 here is CASLLSAGSKNIQYF. CDR3 DNA: TGTGCCAGCCTACTCTCGGCAGGATCCAAAAACATTCAGTACTTC.